This TCR beta chain was observed in a study of shared clonotypes between healthy human individuals. CDR3 size: 13 residues. From germline, CDR1 is MRHNA and CDR2 SNTAGT. The ends were cut back, 6 bases at V and 5 bases at J, with 10 bases in the middle. Sequenced by immunoSEQ multiplex PCR; TCRdb stores in-frame clones only, minus some. This table holds 2 million to 2.5 million clones, 95% found once. The clonotype was recovered from a man aged 18 to 29 in good health. What was sequenced was naive CD4+ T cells sorted from blood. As to subset: CD45RA+ positively selected. The rearrangement joins TRBV6-4 to TRBJ1-4; no definite D call. The CDR3 region is CASSGSANEKLFF. Here the CDR3 DNA reads TGTGCCAGCAGCGGATCGGCCAATGAAAAACTGTTTTTT.